The 14 T cell receptor beta chains reported below all come from one sample, sequenced in a study of vaccination and CD4 T cells after COVID-19 (dated by TCRdb to the early 2020s). These receptors are not linked to any known antigen. The label giving this sample's treatment or condition can be read as: roughly ten-day PBMC culture with coronavirus spike peptide pools or control peptides (ViraFEST assay). Libraries came from PCR. Sequencing was performed on an Illumina iSeq 100. DNA from cultured CD4+ T cells was subjected to TCR sequencing with the Oncomine TCR Beta short-read assay at the Johns Hopkins FTIC core. TCRdb trimmed public reads at Q25 via fastp, called clones via MiXCR and kept in-frame beta chains. Rows matching on CDR3 protein sequence are summarized as one entry with the most common DNA and genes. The sample table records more than 6,000 distinct CDR3 sequences; about 70% of these occur just once. Less than 20% of the sample comes from the top ten.

The sample consisted of cultured CD4+ T cells from blood, taken after SARS-CoV-2 vaccination. Every receptor here comes from a human donor with COVID-19.

The genes are TRBV10-1 and TRBJ2-3, with D perhaps TRBD1 (5 bases). CDR1 is WNHNN and CDR2 is SYGVQD in the germline V gene (reference sequence). This CDR3 comprises 16 residues. V dropped 11 bases and J dropped 1 base, with 22 bases sitting between them. The CDR3 is CAPAPGVGARTDTQYF. In DNA form, the CDR3 reads TGCGCCCCGGCCCCAGGCGTAGGGGCCCGCACAGATACGCAGTATTTT.

The sample holds one count of this clonotype. The chain couples TRBV30 to TRBJ1-1; D gene uncertain. The CDR3 has 13 residues. Trimming pared 1 base from V and 2 bases from J, leaving 8 bases between. Germline V gives CDR1 GTSNPN, CDR2 SVGIG (reference sequence). CDR3 loop: CAWSADGNTEAFF. In DNA, the CDR3 is TGTGCCTGGAGTGCGGACGGTAACACTGAAGCTTTCTTT.

The chain uses TRBV6-1 and TRBJ1-1, with 7 bases that match TRBD1. V shed 7 bases, J shed 2 bases, and the junction held 7 bases outside the gene matches. The CDR3 contains 14 residues. The V gene's germline CDR1 is MNHNS and CDR2 SASEGT. The CDR3 loop is CASTLRQGNTEAFF. CDR3 nucleotide sequence: TGTGCCAGCACCCTACGACAGGGCAACACTGAAGCTTTCTTT.

This clonotype occurred a few times. J is TRBJ1-5 and V is TRBV24-1; D is perhaps TRBD1 (5 bases). Germline loops: CDR1 KGHDR, CDR2 SFDVKD. This CDR3 spans 14 amino acids. The V end lost 4 bases, the J end lost 3 bases, and 9 bases lay between the germline ends. The CDR3 loop reads CATSDPRDNQPQHF. CDR3 nucleotides: TGTGCCACCAGTGACCCCAGGGACAATCAGCCCCAGCATTTT.

The sample holds a few counts of this clonotype. This rearrangement joins TRBV6-5 to TRBJ2-5; no firm D call. Deletions cut 0 bases from V and 4 bases from J, with 3 bases between. The germline V gene encodes CDR1 MNHEY and CDR2 SVGAGI. The CDR3 extends over 12 amino acids. The CDR3 is CASSYSGETQYF. DNA of the CDR3: TGTGCCAGCAGTTACTCGGGAGAGACCCAGTACTTC.

The chain is built from TRBV7-2 and TRBJ1-2, with a weak D call TRBD1 (6 bases). The CDR3 length is 15 residues. Looked up from germline, CDR1 is SGHTA and CDR2 is FQGNSA. Trimming shortened V by 2 bases and J by 4 bases, and 14 bases separated the two germline ends. The CDR3 region is CASSLPGARSYGYTF. The CDR3 DNA sequence: TGTGCCAGCAGCTTACCGGGGGCGCGGAGCTATGGCTACACCTTC.

Sample share makes this clonotype large. The V and J genes are TRBV20-1 and TRBJ1-2; 7 nucleotides agree with TRBD1. Germline lookup yields CDR1 DFQATT and CDR2 SNEGSKA (reference sequence). The CDR3 runs to 13 residues. The trim removed 1 base at V and 2 bases at J, leaving 1 base unmatched. The CDR3 loop reads CSARGQGNYGYTF. Here the CDR3 DNA reads TGCAGTGCTAGAGGACAGGGAAACTATGGCTACACCTTC.

This clonotype was observed a handful of times. The genes are TRBV30 and TRBJ2-3; 9 positions agree with TRBD1. The CDR3 runs to 12 residues. Germline V gene data show CDR1 as GTSNPN and CDR2 as SVGIG (reference sequence). After removal of 3 bases from V and 6 bases from J, the junction contained 1 base not matched to a gene. In nucleotides, the CDR3 is TGTGCCTGGAGACAGGGGGCCGATACGCAGTATTTT. Amino acid sequence: CAWRQGADTQYF.

The V call is TRBV7-8, the J call TRBJ1-6; 7 bases fit TRBD1. The CDR3 is 15 amino acids. The V gene's germline CDR1 is SGHVS and CDR2 FQNEAQ. V lost 4 bases, J lost 6 bases, and 6 bases stayed unmatched. The CDR3 spells CASSSRTGRNSPLHF. CDR3 coding DNA: TGTGCCAGCAGCTCGAGGACAGGCCGTAATTCACCCCTCCACTTT. Using reference TRBV7-8 and TRBJ1-6 for the parts outside the CDR3, the full variable domain is GAGVSQSPRYKVAKRGQDVALRCDPISGHVSLFWYQQALGQGPEFLTYFQNEAQLDKSGLPSDRFFAERPEGSVSTLKIQRTQQEDSAVYLCASSSRTGRNSPLHFGNGTRLTVT.

The V and J genes are TRBV5-4 and TRBJ1-2; TRBD1 might be the D (5 bases). Germline lookup yields CDR1 SGHNT and CDR2 YYREEE (reference sequence). V was shortened by 6 bases and J by 7 bases, with 16 bases between the two germline ends. CDR3 length: 13 amino acids. The CDR3 spells CASNHRTGVGYTF. CDR3 in DNA: TGTGCCAGCAACCACCGAACGGGGGTTGGCTACACCTTC.

This chain connects TRBV7-8 to TRBJ2-7; D uncertain. Trimming left V 0 bases short and J 3 bases short, with 6 bases between. Per the germline V gene, CDR1 is SGHVS and CDR2 is FQNEAQ. The CDR3 has 13 amino acids. The CDR3 is CASSLADGYEQYF. The DNA of the CDR3 is TGTGCCAGCAGCTTAGCCGACGGCTACGAGCAGTACTTC.

The CDR3 bases are TGTGCCAGCAGCCACGGGACAGCTGAAGAGACCCAGTACTTC. Translation gives CASSHGTAEETQYF. This chain connects TRBV7-9 to TRBJ2-5, with 7 bases fitting TRBD1. Germline CDR1 SEHNR, CDR2 FQNEAQ (reference sequence). Germline trimming cut 5 bases from V and 3 bases from J; bases unmatched to any gene: 6. This CDR3 is built from 14 residues.

The chain couples TRBV20-1 to TRBJ2-2, with D maybe TRBD1 (6 bases). V lost 4 bases and J 1 base, leaving 7 bases between the germline ends. Germline V lookup: CDR1 DFQATT, CDR2 SNEGSKA (reference sequence). The CDR3 is 13 residues long. The CDR3 spells CSAKGENTGELFF. The CDR3 region has the DNA TGCAGTGCTAAGGGGGAGAACACCGGGGAGCTGTTTTTT.

The V gene is TRBV20-1, the J gene TRBJ1-2; 9 nucleotides align to TRBD1. Per germline, CDR1 DFQATT and CDR2 SNEGSKA (reference sequence). This CDR3 has 11 residues. V dropped 6 bases and J dropped 8; count of bases not matched to a gene: 4. This CDR3 is CSARQGGGYTF. The CDR3 region has the DNA TGCAGTGCGAGACAGGGGGGAGGCTACACCTTC.